A single sample is the source of the 9 T cell receptor beta chains below, sequenced in a study of shared clonotypes between healthy human individuals. Sequencing used immunoSEQ multiplex PCR; TCRdb keeps in-frame clones, though not all of them. The sample records about 2.4 million clones, 93% being singletons. The sequenced material came from naive CD4+ T cells from PBMCs. Subset defined: CD45RA+ positively selected. These TCRs come from a man aged 18 to 35 in good health. Some clones in this sample may be carry-over from other donors' samples.

The chain couples TRBV29-1 to TRBJ1-1; no firm D call. The CDR3 has 13 residues. V was pared by 3 bases and J by 0 bases, with 8 bases between. Germline loops: CDR1 SQVTM, CDR2 ANQGSEA. CDR3 in DNA: TGCAGCGTTGACGGACGGATGAACACTGAAGCTTTCTTT. This gives the protein CSVDGRMNTEAFF.

Comments on this clone: The same CDR3 also results from other DNA sequences found in this sample. This sequence joins TRBV18 and TRBJ2-5; weak D call: TRBD1 (5 bases). Germline V gives CDR1 KGHSH, CDR2 LQKENI. This CDR3 comprises 13 residues. V gave up 3 bases and J gave up 2 bases, with 7 bases separating them. The CDR3 DNA follows: TGTGCCAGCTCACCGACAGAACAAGAGACCCAGTACTTC. As protein: CASSPTEQETQYF.

DNA of the CDR3: TGTGCCATCAGTGAGTGGGAGGACAGGGGTAACCAAGAGACCCAGTACTTC. As protein: CAISEWEDRGNQETQYF. The chain is built from TRBV10-3 and TRBJ2-5; the match to TRBD1 covers 9 bases. Germline assignment: CDR1 ENHRY and CDR2 SYGVKD. With 1 base clipped from V and 0 bases from J, the junction kept 6 bases outside the gene matches. This CDR3 comprises 17 residues.

As to this clone: One junction end does not reproduce the germline sequence, and a read error may be involved. Other DNA sequences in the sample encode the same CDR3. The rearrangement links TRBV6-6 to TRBJ1-2, with no clear D. The CDR3 is 12 residues long. Germline V gene lookup returns CDR1 MNHNY and CDR2 SVGAGI (reference sequence). The CDR3 loop reads CASRKDGYGYTF. Here the CDR3 DNA reads TGCGCCAGTCGTAAAGACGGCTATGGCTACACCTTC.

CDR3 nucleotides: TGCGCCAGCTACGGCAGGGGTAGCTCCTACAATGAGCAGTTCTTC. It specifies CASYGRGSSYNEQFF. The V call is TRBV5-1, the J call TRBJ2-1; D possibly corresponds to TRBD1 (6 bases). The CDR3 contains 15 residues. V was shortened by 7 bases and J by 0 bases, with 14 bases between the two germline ends. Germline loops: CDR1 SGHRS, CDR2 YFSETQ.

A single count supports this clone. Additional DNA sequences in this sample encode the identical CDR3. The genes are TRBV4-3 and TRBJ1-5; D gene unclear. Germline CDR1 is LGHNA and CDR2 is YSLEER. V shed 0 bases and J shed 4 bases, with 7 bases lying between them. CDR3 size: 14 residues. The CDR3 DNA reads TGCGCCAGCAGCCAAGATAGGGTAAATCAGCCCCAGCATTTT. This codes for CASSQDRVNQPQHF.

The chain recombines TRBV10-3 with TRBJ1-5, with D possibly TRBD1 on 5 matching bases. CDR1 is ENHRY, CDR2 SYGVKD, per germline. V dropped 5 bases and J dropped 2 bases, with 10 bases sitting between them. There are 14 residues in the CDR3. The CDR3 DNA follows: TGTGCCATCAGTTGGGGCGGGGGCAATCAGCCCCAGCATTTT. Its translation: CAISWGGGNQPQHF.

Turning to this clone: Other nucleotide sequences from this sample produce the same CDR3. V usage is TRBV5-1 and J usage is TRBJ2-1, with D perhaps matching TRBD2 (6 bases). Germline CDR1 SGHRS, CDR2 YFSETQ. The CDR3 runs to 15 residues. The V gene lost 2 bases and the J gene lost 4 bases, with 13 bases spanning the gap. Here the CDR3 reads CASSLQAGVYNEQFF. The CDR3 DNA follows: TGCGCCAGCAGCTTACAAGCGGGTGTATACAATGAGCAGTTCTTC. The full variable domain, with the rest looked up from reference TRBV5-1 and TRBJ2-1, is KAGVTQTPRYLIKTRGQQVTLSCSPISGHRSVSWYQQTPGQGLQFLFEYFSETQRNKGNFPGRFSGRQFSNSRSEMNVSTLELGDSALYLCASSLQAGVYNEQFFGPGTRLTVL.

V gene TRBV27 combines with J gene TRBJ2-7; D is unclear. Germline V lookup: CDR1 MNHEY, CDR2 SMNVEV (reference sequence). The CDR3 consists of 15 residues. V dropped 8 bases and J dropped 2 bases, with 19 bases sitting between them. The CDR3 region is CASPLPPGPAYEQYF. The CDR3 region has the DNA TGTGCCAGCCCTCTCCCCCCGGGCCCGGCCTACGAGCAGTACTTC.